Shown below are 21 T cell receptor beta chains from a single sample sequenced in a study of blood T cells in healthy people across ages. A second PCR of roughly 6 to 12 cycles used a sample-barcoded 5' primer and a J-beta primer mix. Each CDR3 protein is one row after TCRdb ran MiXCR on the 5' RACE reads. Of around 1.1 million distinct CDR3 sequences listed, more than 30% are singletons. The specimen was blood. All receptors derive from a man younger than 30 in good health.

This clonotype came up a few times. The rearrangement links TRBV6-6 to TRBJ1-5; TRBD1 is a possible D gene (5 bases). V lost 5 bases and J lost 0, with 17 bases in between. Germline lookup yields CDR1 MNHNY and CDR2 SVGAGI (reference sequence). The CDR3 length is 17 residues. For the CDR3, the DNA is TGTGCCAGCAGTCCCCGGGACGGACCATATAGCAATCAGCCCCAGCATTTT. Translated: CASSPRDGPYSNQPQHF.

This clonotype was counted between two and nine times. CDR3 residues: CASKYAEGRRNGYTF. DNA of the CDR3: TGCGCCAGCAAATACGCGGAAGGAAGGCGGAATGGCTACACCTTC. The chain recombines TRBV4-1 with TRBJ1-2; D unclear. V was pared by 7 bases and J by 6 bases, with 21 bases between. The CDR3 has 15 residues. CDR1 is MGHRA and CDR2 is YSYEKL in the germline V gene.

The sample holds a few counts of this clonotype. The V call is TRBV5-1, the J call TRBJ1-1; D unclear. Germline V CDR1 and CDR2: SGHRS, YFSETQ. The CDR3 spans 13 residues. The V and J ends lost 4 bases and 4 bases respectively, with 11 bases between them. CDR3 loop: CASSPKLGTEAFF. CDR3 bases: TGCGCCAGCAGCCCGAAACTCGGCACTGAAGCTTTCTTT.

This clonotype showed up just a few times. The chain carries TRBV25-1 and TRBJ1-2; 10 nucleotides line up with TRBD1. V was clipped by 8 bases and J by 4 bases; unmatched bases: 7. This CDR3 contains 14 residues. CDR1 and CDR2 (germline): MGHDK, SYGVNS. CDR3: CASGDRGQFYGYTF. CDR3 DNA sequence: TGTGCCAGCGGAGACAGGGGGCAGTTCTATGGCTACACCTTC.

This clonotype has a handful of counts. The gene calls are TRBV28 and TRBJ1-1; the D is unclear. Per germline, CDR1 MDHEN and CDR2 SYDVKM. The ends were cut back, 8 bases at V and 5 bases at J, with 9 bases in the middle. The CDR3 length is 11 residues. In nucleotides, the CDR3 is TGTGCCAGCCTCGGAGCGACTGAAGCTTTCTTT. Protein sequence: CASLGATEAFF.

The V call is TRBV2, the J call TRBJ1-6, with no clear D. CDR3 length equals 15 residues. Trimming took 8 bases from V and 9 from J, leaving 20 bases between them. Germline V gene lookup returns CDR1 SNHLY and CDR2 FYNNEI. The DNA of the CDR3 is TGTGCCAGCGCGCTCTCTTTACAGACCGGTTCACCCCTCCACTTT. This encodes CASALSLQTGSPLHF.

The CDR3, as DNA: TGCAGTGCTAGTAGCGACGGGGGGTCTCCCTACGAGCAGTACTTC. Its protein product is CSASSDGGSPYEQYF. The chain combines TRBV20-1 with TRBJ2-7, with 7 bases matching TRBD2. Germline assignment: CDR1 DFQATT and CDR2 SNEGSKA (reference sequence). Trimming cost V 3 bases and J 2 bases; bases outside gene matches: 10. The CDR3 sequence is 15 residues long.

This chain connects TRBV30 to TRBJ2-1; D is ambiguous. The CDR3 covers 13 residues. The ends were cut back, 0 bases at V and 5 bases at J, with 8 bases in the middle. Germline CDR1 is GTSNPN and CDR2 is SVGIG (reference sequence). The CDR3 protein is CAWSVQMHNEQFF. The CDR3 region has the DNA TGTGCCTGGAGTGTTCAGATGCACAATGAGCAGTTCTTC. The whole variable domain, remainder taken from reference TRBV30 and TRBJ2-1, is SQTIHQWPATLVQPVGSPLSLECTVEGTSNPNLYWYRQAAGRGLQLLFYSVGIGQISSEVPQNLSASRPQDRQFILSSKKLLLSDSGFYLCAWSVQMHNEQFFGPGTRLTVL.

The chain links TRBV7-2 to TRBJ2-1, with 9 positions matching TRBD1. The germline CDR1 and CDR2 sequences are SGHTA and FQGNSA. The CDR3 contains 13 residues. Germline trimming cut 5 bases from V and 9 bases from J; bases unmatched to any gene: 5. DNA of the CDR3: TGTGCCAGCAGCGAGGACAGGGGAGGTGAGCAGTTCTTC. The encoded protein is CASSEDRGGEQFF.

This clonotype showed up just a few times. The J gene is TRBJ1-4, the V gene TRBV25-1; D uncertain. The CDR3 is made up of 14 amino acids. CDR1 is MGHDK and CDR2 is SYGVNS in the germline V gene. V lost 4 bases to trimming and J lost 8 bases, with 14 bases between them. Written as DNA, the CDR3 is TGTGCCAGCAGTGTTGGGGAGAATAACGAAAAACTGTTTTTT. Translating gives CASSVGENNEKLFF.

This clonotype came up once. At one end, the junction sequence differs from germline, possibly due to a read error. V and J are TRBV12-3 or TRBV12-4 and TRBJ2-7; perhaps TRBD2 as D (5 bases). This CDR3 contains 11 residues. The CDR3 sequence is CVSSSGYEQYF. CDR3 nucleotides: TGTGTCAGCAGCTCGGGGTACGAGCAGTACTTC.

The genes are TRBV7-9 and TRBJ2-7; D might be TRBD1 or TRBD2, each matching 5 bases. Trimming pared 10 bases from V and 0 bases from J, leaving 7 bases between. This CDR3 is built from 11 residues. CDR1 is SEHNR and CDR2 is FQNEAQ in the germline V gene (reference sequence). The CDR3 sequence is CATGTSYEQYF. CDR3 nucleotides: TGTGCCACCGGGACCTCCTACGAGCAGTACTTC.

The CDR3 is CASSPRTGWKWDEQFF. CDR3 bases: TGTGCCAGCAGTCCACGGACAGGGTGGAAGTGGGATGAGCAGTTCTTC. This sequence joins TRBV12-3 or TRBV12-4 and TRBJ2-1; 8 bases are shared with TRBD1. This CDR3 spans 16 amino acids. V gave up 5 bases and J gave up 8 bases; unmatched junction bases: 14.

The chain recombines TRBV20-1 with TRBJ2-7; the match to TRBD2 covers 7 bases. CDR3 length: 14 amino acids. Per germline, CDR1 DFQATT and CDR2 SNEGSKA (reference sequence). With V trimmed by 1 base and J by 3 bases, 6 bases remained unmatched. Written as DNA, the CDR3 is TGCAGTGCTAGAGCCTCGCGGGGGTACTACGAGCAGTACTTC. Its protein product is CSARASRGYYEQYF.

The chain employs TRBV12-3 or TRBV12-4 and TRBJ1-4; TRBD1 agrees at 9 bases. The CDR3 runs to 15 residues. The V and J ends lost 6 bases and 5 bases, in that order; junction bases with no gene match: 7. As DNA, the CDR3 is TGTGCCAGCAGGGAAACAGGGGGCCCAAATGAAAAACTGTTTTTT. Translated, it gives CASRETGGPNEKLFF.

The table lists this clonotype with a few counts. The chain has TRBV20-1 and TRBJ1-6; 7 nucleotides align to TRBD1. The CDR3 is 17 residues long. J lost 5 bases, V lost 0 bases, and 10 bases had no gene match. CDR1 and CDR2 (germline): DFQATT, SNEGSKA (reference sequence). Here the CDR3 DNA reads TGCAGTGCTAGAGATCGAATAAAGGGACAGAATAATTCACCCCTCCACTTT. This sequence encodes CSARDRIKGQNNSPLHF.

This clonotype appeared a few times. Germline and junction disagree at one end, which may indicate a read error. The V gene is TRBV12-3 or TRBV12-4, the J gene TRBJ2-3; D unclear. The CDR3 contains 12 residues. The CDR3 loop is CASGLAGDTQYF. The CDR3, as DNA: TGTGCCAGCGGTTTAGCCGGGGATACGCAGTATTTT.

About this clonotype itself: This could be a read error, since a much larger clone is one nucleotide away. The chain couples TRBV5-1 to TRBJ1-2; D gene ambiguous. The CDR3 consists of 13 residues. V was pared by 4 bases and J by 6 bases, with 13 bases between. Germline CDR1 and CDR2: SGHRS and YFSETQ. The CDR3 sequence is CASSQTANNGYTF. DNA for the CDR3: TGCGCCAGCAGCCAAACAGCGAATAATGGCTACACCTTC.

V usage is TRBV14 and J usage is TRBJ1-1, with a weak D call TRBD1 (6 bases). CDR3 size: 16 residues. Germline V gene sequence: CDR1 SGHDN, CDR2 FVKESK. Trimming cost V 5 bases and J 5 bases, with 21 bases left between them. Here the CDR3 DNA reads TGTGCCAGCAGCTTCCCGGGGGGGCGGACGGAGACTGAAGCTTTCTTT. Its translation: CASSFPGGRTETEAFF.

This clonotype was observed at least ten times. The J gene is TRBJ2-3, the V gene TRBV10-3; either TRBD1 or TRBD2 may fit D (6 bases each). The CDR3 totals 18 residues. The ends were cut back, 11 bases at V and 0 bases at J, with 27 bases in the middle. The germline V gene has CDR1 ENHRY and CDR2 SYGVKD. CDR3 protein: CAGSGQIGQSSSTDTQYF. The CDR3 DNA follows: TGTGCCGGAAGCGGGCAGATTGGACAGTCGTCTAGCACAGATACGCAGTATTTT.

The rearrangement uses TRBV20-1 and TRBJ1-1; D is uncertain. The ends were cut back, 6 bases at V and 4 bases at J, with 12 bases in the middle. In germline, CDR1 is DFQATT, CDR2 SNEGSKA (reference sequence). The CDR3 extends over 12 amino acids. The CDR3 DNA sequence: TGCAGTGCGGGCACGTTTAGCACTGAAGCTTTCTTT. This codes for CSAGTFSTEAFF.